This T cell receptor beta chain was documented in a study of T-cell memory formation after mild COVID-19. Study-wide context: TCR clusters showed largely donor specificity.

TCR alpha and TCR beta cDNA libraries carrying sample barcodes and UMIs were produced by 5'RACE using constant-segment primers. TCRdb used MiXCR to reprocess the 5' RACE reads, holding one entry per CDR3 protein. The table includes about 140,000 distinct CDR3 sequences, roughly 13% detected once. Turning to this clonotype: Its specificity is not known.

Notes on the study in general: Confirmation of SARS-CoV-2 specificity was lacking for second-wave clones peaking day 37.

This CDR3 has 15 residues. V shed 3 bases and J 5 bases; nucleotides not matched to a gene: 7. Germline V gives CDR1 SGHTA, CDR2 FQGTGA. The chain employs TRBV7-3 and TRBJ2-5, with 9 bases aligning to TRBD2. This clonotype originated in an adult woman who had mild COVID-19 (a few samples of this study predate the infection). Cell type and time point are not known. Input material: PBMCs or a T cell subset sorted from them (not recorded which). This CDR3 reads CASSFAGGPQETQYF. The CDR3 nucleotides are TGTGCCAGCAGCTTCGCGGGAGGGCCCCAGGAGACCCAGTACTTC.